The 23 T cell receptor beta chains below come from one sample, sequenced in a study of cytomegalovirus exposure and HLA in healthy donors. The primer mix had 60 Vbeta and 13 Jbeta primers. Profiled with immunoSEQ multiplex PCR; TCRdb holds only in-frame clones, not every one. Of about 150,000 clones in the sample, about 80% were seen once. The sequencing input was PBMCs. These receptor sequences come from a man younger than 45 in good health and CMV-seropositive.

The chain couples TRBV2 to TRBJ1-5; D is uncertain. Germline V lookup: CDR1 SNHLY, CDR2 FYNNEI. The CDR3 contains 14 residues. Trimming took 4 bases from V and 3 from J, leaving 10 bases between them. This chain's CDR3 is CASSVLVNNQPQHF. The CDR3 DNA reads as TGTGCCAGCAGTGTACTGGTGAACAATCAGCCCCAGCATTTT.

This rearrangement joins TRBV5-6 to TRBJ2-1; D is perhaps TRBD2 (6 bases). There are 14 residues in the CDR3. Trimming removed 4 bases at V and 10 bases at J, with 18 bases between. Germline lookup yields CDR1 SGHDT and CDR2 YYEEEE. The DNA of the CDR3 is TGTGCCAGCAGCCCGGGGGATGCGGCAAAAGAGCAGTTCTTC. This sequence encodes CASSPGDAAKEQFF.

The genes are TRBV11-3 and TRBJ2-2; no clear D. The CDR3 has 14 amino acids. Germline lookup yields CDR1 SGHNT and CDR2 YENEEA. V was trimmed by 3 bases and J by 4 bases, leaving 9 bases between them. The CDR3 DNA is TGTGCCAGCAGCTTCTCTCCGGGCACCGGGGAGCTGTTTTTT. Its translation is CASSFSPGTGELFF.

The chain carries TRBV6-5 and TRBJ1-3; a possible D gene is TRBD1 (6 bases). With 0 bases removed from V and 8 bases from J, the gap between germline ends came to 14 bases. Germline CDR1 MNHEY, CDR2 SVGAGI. The CDR3 contains 15 residues. The CDR3 coding sequence is TGTGCCAGCAGTTACTCGACAGGTCCGGACGACACCATATATTTT. Amino acid sequence: CASSYSTGPDDTIYF.

The V gene is TRBV6-6, the J gene TRBJ1-3, with 8 bases aligning to TRBD1. Germline CDR1 reads MNHNY; CDR2 reads SVGAGI (reference sequence). V lost 4 bases to trimming and J lost 3 bases; unmatched junction nucleotides: 2. This CDR3 has 14 amino acids. The CDR3 sequence is CASSSTGDGNTIYF. CDR3 DNA: TGTGCCAGCAGTTCGACAGGGGATGGAAACACCATATATTTT.

This rearrangement joins TRBV5-6 to TRBJ2-7, with D perhaps TRBD1 (6 bases). V dropped 1 base and J dropped 0 bases, with 11 bases sitting between them. The CDR3 spans 15 residues. Germline CDR1 reads SGHDT; CDR2 reads YYEEEE. The CDR3 sequence: CASSLRTALSYEQYF. Here the CDR3 DNA reads TGTGCCAGCAGCTTGAGGACAGCCCTCTCCTACGAGCAGTACTTC.

The rearrangement links TRBV29-1 to TRBJ2-5; 10 bases match TRBD2. Germline-derived CDR1 and CDR2 are SQVTM and ANQGSEA. CDR3 length: 15 amino acids. With V trimmed by 6 bases and J by 1 base, 8 bases remained unmatched. CDR3 region: CSVAGGGSSQETQYF. CDR3 in DNA: TGCAGCGTAGCGGGGGGGGGTAGTTCCCAAGAGACCCAGTACTTC. Supplemented by reference TRBV29-1 and TRBJ2-5, the full variable domain reads SAVISQKPSRDICQRGTSLTIQCQVDSQVTMMFWYRQQPGQSLTLIATANQGSEATYESGFVIDKFPISRPNLTFSTLTVSNMSPEDSSIYLCSVAGGGSSQETQYFGPGTRLLVL.

This clone is deemed medium-sized. The chain has TRBV5-4 and TRBJ2-3; TRBD1 matches 8 bases. Unmatched junction bases numbered 8, after V lost 0 bases and J lost 5 bases. The germline gives CDR1 SGHNT, CDR2 YYREEE (reference sequence). This CDR3 contains 16 residues. DNA for the CDR3: TGTGCCAGCAGCTTGGGGGCGACAGGGGCGGGAGATACGCAGTATTTT. It codes for CASSLGATGAGDTQYF.

This clone was detected a few times. The chain is built from TRBV25-1 and TRBJ2-6; 11 positions agree with TRBD1. The junction had 4 bases not matched to a gene; V was cut back by 3 bases and J by 3 bases. CDR3 length: 17 residues. Germline CDR1 MGHDK, CDR2 SYGVNS. CDR3 coding DNA: TGTGCCAGCAGTGACGGGACAGGGGGATTTGGGGCCAACGTCCTGACTTTC. Its translation is CASSDGTGGFGANVLTF. Full variable domain (missing parts from reference TRBV25-1 and TRBJ2-6): EADIYQTPRYLVIGTGKKITLECSQTMGHDKMYWYQQDPGMELHLIHYSYGVNSTEKGDLSSESTVSRIRTEHFPLTLESARPSHTSQYLCASSDGTGGFGANVLTFGAGSRLTVL.

The V gene is TRBV6-6, the J gene TRBJ1-5, with unresolved D. The CDR3 runs 14 residues. Germline CDR1 reads MNHNY; CDR2 reads SVGAGI (reference sequence). V lost 7 bases to trimming and J lost 0 bases, with 10 bases between them. CDR3 nucleotide sequence: TGTGCCAGCAACGAGGGAAATAGCAATCAGCCCCAGCATTTT. Translating it yields CASNEGNSNQPQHF.

The V and J genes are TRBV28 and TRBJ1-1; D is perhaps TRBD1 (5 bases). This CDR3 comprises 15 residues. Germline V gives CDR1 MDHEN, CDR2 SYDVKM. V was shortened by 6 bases and J by 0 bases, with 14 bases between the two germline ends. Here the CDR3 reads CASSSPGGLNTEAFF. The CDR3 nucleotides are TGTGCCAGCAGCTCCCCCGGGGGGTTGAACACTGAAGCTTTCTTT.

V is TRBV25-1 and J is TRBJ2-1; no firm D call. Germline CDR1 MGHDK, CDR2 SYGVNS. The V end lost 6 bases, the J end lost 8 bases, and 14 bases lay between the germline ends. The CDR3 runs to 13 residues. CDR3 bases: TGTGCCAGCAGCCCGAAAGCGTGGGATGAGCAGTTCTTC. Its protein product is CASSPKAWDEQFF.

This clone occurred a few times. The rearrangement joins TRBV27 to TRBJ2-7; 9 positions match TRBD2. Germline V gene lookup returns CDR1 MNHEY and CDR2 SMNVEV (reference sequence). J was trimmed by 4 bases and V by 2 bases; bases with no gene match: 3. The length of the CDR3 is 14 residues. Written as DNA, the CDR3 is TGTGCCAGCAGTTTAAAGACTAGCGGTTACGAGCAGTACTTC. Its translation is CASSLKTSGYEQYF.

CDR3: CASSRPGQKGGELFF. The CDR3 bases are TGTGCCAGCAGCCGACCGGGACAGAAGGGCGGGGAGCTGTTTTTT. The chain couples TRBV7-9 to TRBJ2-2, with 7 bases lining up with TRBD1. The germline V gene encodes CDR1 SEHNR and CDR2 FQNEAQ (reference sequence). The CDR3 consists of 15 residues. Unmatched junction bases numbered 10, after V lost 5 bases and J lost 7 bases.

The J gene is TRBJ2-2, the V gene TRBV21-1; the table's D call of TRBD1 was not tested on the DNA. TRBV21-1 is a documented pseudogene. The CDR3 sequence is 17 residues long. CDR3 sequence: CASSRTNWGTPPGELFF. In nucleotides, the CDR3 is TGTGCCAGCAGCCGAACAAACTGGGGGACACCACCGGGGGAGCTGTTTTTT.

The sample holds a few counts of this clone. The gene calls are TRBV27 and TRBJ1-1, with a tentative D call TRBD1 (5 bases). Trimming cost V 3 bases and J 0 bases, with 11 bases left between them. This CDR3 has 15 amino acids. Per the germline V gene, CDR1 is MNHEY and CDR2 is SMNVEV (reference sequence). CDR3 DNA sequence: TGTGCCAGCAGTTTGACGGGGGTTTTGAACACTGAAGCTTTCTTT. It is translated as CASSLTGVLNTEAFF.

This chain connects TRBV7-2 to TRBJ2-2; TRBD2 matches at 15 bases. The germline gives CDR1 SGHTA, CDR2 FQGNSA. V was pared by 7 bases and J by 5 bases, with 5 bases of the junction left unmatched. The CDR3 is 16 residues long. As DNA, the CDR3 is TGTGCCAGCAAAAGGACTAGCGGGAGGGAGACCGGGGAGCTGTTTTTT. Protein product: CASKRTSGRETGELFF.

This clone occurred a few times. This chain joins TRBV4-1 and TRBJ2-5, with TRBD1 matching 7 bases. Germline V gene lookup returns CDR1 MGHRA and CDR2 YSYEKL. Germline trimming cut 1 base from V and 5 bases from J; bases unmatched to any gene: 7. CDR3 size: 15 residues. The CDR3 DNA reads as TGCGCCAGCAGCCAAGGGGTAGGGGGCGGTGAGACCCAGTACTTC. Residues: CASSQGVGGGETQYF.

V gene TRBV6-5 combines with J gene TRBJ2-7, with TRBD1 as a possible D gene (6 bases). Germline loops: CDR1 MNHEY, CDR2 SVGAGI. This CDR3 region has 12 residues. The V end lost 4 bases, the J end lost 4 bases, and 8 bases lay between the germline ends. Here the CDR3 reads CASSLGGYEQYF. The CDR3 DNA follows: TGTGCCAGCAGTTTAGGGGGTTACGAGCAGTACTTC.

The chain has TRBV9 and TRBJ1-1, with a possible D match to TRBD1 (6 bases). The germline V gene encodes CDR1 SGDLS and CDR2 YYNGEE. The CDR3 is 14 residues long. The germline V and J ends were trimmed by 4 bases and 5 bases, with 15 bases remaining between them. DNA of the CDR3: TGTGCCAGCAGCCAGGGGCAGTTGAGAACTGAAGCTTTCTTT. Its translation: CASSQGQLRTEAFF.

J is TRBJ1-1 and V is TRBV5-6; TRBD1 is a possible D gene (5 bases). The germline V and J ends were trimmed by 3 bases and 8 bases, with 11 bases remaining between them. Germline assignment: CDR1 SGHDT and CDR2 YYEEEE. The CDR3 totals 12 residues. The CDR3 reads CASSSGGGEAFF. The CDR3, as DNA: TGTGCCAGCAGCTCCGGGGGGGGAGAAGCTTTCTTT.

This clone was seen once. The chain links TRBV6-5 to TRBJ2-5; TRBD1 is a possible D gene (5 bases). Germline-derived CDR1 and CDR2 are MNHEY and SVGAGI. The CDR3 spans 14 residues. V shed 0 bases and J shed 4 bases, with 9 bases lying between them. The CDR3 region has the DNA TGTGCCAGCAGTTACTCGTCAGGGCCAGAGACCCAGTACTTC. It translates to CASSYSSGPETQYF.

The chain couples TRBV28 to TRBJ1-6; 7 positions agree with TRBD1. J gave up 5 bases and V 9 bases, and 10 bases lay outside the gene matches. This CDR3 region has 15 residues. Germline V lookup: CDR1 MDHEN, CDR2 SYDVKM. CDR3 DNA sequence: TGTGCCAGTGAGCCAGGGACAGTTCATAATTCACCCCTCCACTTT. Encoded protein: CASEPGTVHNSPLHF.